This T cell receptor beta chain was sequenced during a study of blood T cell repertoires in COVID-19. Across the study: Spain, Italy and the United States supplied samples that represented acute and convalescent COVID-19. PBMCs, B-cell-depleted T cells, or T cells provided the cDNA or gDNA that made up the material.

Seattle researchers signed up patients amid active infection and tracked them longitudinally. Per the original methods: The authors estimated nucleated cell counts from reference gene primer amplification. Generated by immunoSEQ multiplex PCR, the TCRdb table keeps only in-frame clones and is missing some. V and J calls and clone size are those listed in that table; D and trimming were worked out from the DNA. The table shows about 250,000 clones, with 86% occurring only once. The CDR3 contains 16 residues. Germline V gene data show CDR1 as MDHEN and CDR2 as SYDVKM. The V gene end was trimmed by 7 bases and the J gene end by 0 bases; junction bases not matched to a gene: 8.

This rearrangement joins TRBV28 to TRBJ2-1, with 8 bases fitting TRBD2. Material for sequencing was peripheral blood. This receptor was identified in a woman of 80 years or more with COVID-19, enrolled during active disease. CDR3 region: CASTSYSGGSYNEQFF. The CDR3 bases are TGTGCCAGCACCTCCTACAGCGGGGGCTCCTACAATGAGCAGTTCTTC. Combining the CDR3 with reference TRBV28 and TRBJ2-1 gives the whole variable domain DVKVTQSSRYLVKRTGEKVFLECVQDMDHENMFWYRQDPGLGLRLIYFSYDVKMKEKGDIPEGYSVSREKKERFSLILESASTNQTSMYLCASTSYSGGSYNEQFFGPGTRLTVL.